This T cell receptor beta chain was sequenced for a study of shared clonotypes between healthy human individuals. The wider study: The study drew on a couple of women and three men aged 18 to 49 as donors.

Genomic DNA from unsorted samples was obtained from around 93 million PBMCs (per sample). Sequencing on ten immunoSEQ deep assay plates was performed for unsorted PBMC DNA. Using immunoSEQ multiplex PCR, the repertoire was profiled, and TCRdb retains in-frame clones only, with some absent. Of approximately 440,000 clones listed, roughly 80% were seen once; the top ten hold 12%. This clonotype originated in a woman aged 40-49 years in good health. Some clones in this sample may be carry-over from other donors' samples. Sequencing used PBMCs.

The CDR3 coding sequence is TGCGCCAGCAGCCAAACAGGGCTCACCGGGGAGCTGTTTTTT. Protein product: CASSQTGLTGELFF. This chain uses TRBV4-1 with TRBJ2-2, with a tentative D call TRBD1 (6 bases). The length of the CDR3 is 14 residues. The germline V gene encodes CDR1 MGHRA and CDR2 YSYEKL. V lost 2 bases and J 4 bases, leaving 8 bases between the germline ends.